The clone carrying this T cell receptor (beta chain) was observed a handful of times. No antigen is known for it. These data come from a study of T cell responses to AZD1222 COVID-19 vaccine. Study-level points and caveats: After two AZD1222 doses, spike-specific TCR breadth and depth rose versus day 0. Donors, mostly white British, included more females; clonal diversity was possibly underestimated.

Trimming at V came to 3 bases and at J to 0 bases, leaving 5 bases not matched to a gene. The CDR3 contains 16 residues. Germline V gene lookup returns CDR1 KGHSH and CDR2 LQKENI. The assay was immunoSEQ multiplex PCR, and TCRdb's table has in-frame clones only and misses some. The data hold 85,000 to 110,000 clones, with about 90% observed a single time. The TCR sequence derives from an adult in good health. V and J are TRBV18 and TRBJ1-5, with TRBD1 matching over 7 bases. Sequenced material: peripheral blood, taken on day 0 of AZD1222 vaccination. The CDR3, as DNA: TGTGCCAGCTCACCCTCGACAGGGAATAGCAATCAGCCCCAGCATTTT. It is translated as CASSPSTGNSNQPQHF.